A single sample is the source of the 16 T cell receptor beta chains below, sequenced in a study of OX40 agonist ivuxolimab in advanced cancers. TCRdb's copy holds only in-frame clones and misses some; the assay was immunoSEQ multiplex PCR. The sample contains more than 50,000 clones, approximately 90% of which appear only once. The sequences come from CD4+ or CD8+ T cells sorted from blood, collected in a trial of the OX40 agonist ivuxolimab. These receptors were taken from an adult with an advanced solid tumor such as melanoma, head and neck, liver or kidney cancer.

The chain is built from TRBV4-1 and TRBJ2-1; TRBD2 aligns across 7 bases. The V and J ends lost 4 bases and 9 bases, in that order; junction bases with no gene match: 0. The CDR3 runs to 11 residues. The germline V gene encodes CDR1 MGHRA and CDR2 YSYEKL. The CDR3 nucleotides read TGCGCCAGCAGCCCGGGGGGTGAGCAGTTCTTC. It encodes CASSPGGEQFF.

The chain links TRBV28 to TRBJ2-1, with 8 bases matching TRBD1. The CDR3 length is 15 residues. From germline, CDR1 is MDHEN and CDR2 SYDVKM. The J segment lost 5 bases and the V segment lost 3 bases, leaving 6 bases of the junction unmatched. The CDR3 is CASSLGDRLNNEQFF. The CDR3 region has the DNA TGTGCCAGCAGTTTGGGGGACAGGCTCAACAATGAGCAGTTCTTC.

The genes are TRBV9 and TRBJ1-5; 10 nucleotides align to TRBD1. The length of the CDR3 is 15 residues. V was pared by 0 bases and J by 7 bases, with 4 bases of the junction left unmatched. Germline V gene sequence: CDR1 SGDLS, CDR2 YYNGEE. CDR3 protein: CASSVGDRGSQPQHF. In DNA, the CDR3 is TGTGCCAGCAGCGTAGGGGACAGGGGATCCCAGCCCCAGCATTTT.

In its sample, this clone was seen once. V gene TRBV19 combines with J gene TRBJ1-4; no definite D call. Looked up from germline, CDR1 is LNHDA and CDR2 is SQIVND (reference sequence). The CDR3 contains 16 residues. V shed 4 bases and J shed 6 bases, with 18 bases lying between them. This CDR3 reads CASSTDLSLSHEKLFF. As DNA, the CDR3 is TGTGCCAGTAGTACCGACCTATCATTAAGCCATGAAAAACTGTTTTTT.

The chain is built from TRBV11-2 and TRBJ2-7; D unclear. Germline V CDR1 and CDR2: SGHAT, FQNNGV. V was pared by 1 base and J by 4 bases, with 8 bases between. This CDR3 is built from 13 residues. CDR3 sequence: CASSLAPDYEQYF. The DNA of the CDR3 is TGTGCCAGCAGCTTAGCTCCAGATTACGAGCAGTACTTC.

The chain recombines TRBV6-5 with TRBJ1-4; TRBD1 might be the D (6 bases). Germline CDR1 and CDR2: MNHEY and SVGAGI. The CDR3 totals 13 residues. V shed 6 bases and J shed 5 bases, with 10 bases lying between them. CDR3 amino acids: CASSTGTNEKLFF. DNA of the CDR3: TGTGCCAGCAGCACAGGGACGAATGAAAAACTGTTTTTT.

The chain recombines TRBV14 with TRBJ1-1; D may be TRBD1 (5 bases). The CDR3 sequence is 13 residues long. Germline-derived CDR1 and CDR2 are SGHDN and FVKESK. V was cut by 4 bases and J by 7 bases, with 13 bases left in between. The CDR3 loop reads CASSLDSSFEAFF. DNA of the CDR3: TGTGCCAGCAGCCTAGACAGTAGCTTTGAAGCTTTCTTT.

V and J are TRBV28 and TRBJ1-6, with 8 bases fitting TRBD1. Germline V CDR1 and CDR2: MDHEN, SYDVKM. The CDR3 sequence is 15 residues long. The V gene end was trimmed by 6 bases and the J gene end by 9 bases; junction bases not matched to a gene: 10. The CDR3 DNA reads as TGTGCCAGCAGCCTTTTCCGGGACAGGACTTCACCCCTCCACTTT. It is translated as CASSLFRDRTSPLHF.

The CDR3 protein is CASSLDLSLEVGELFF. CDR3 coding DNA: TGTGCCAGCAGCTTAGATTTGTCACTAGAGGTTGGGGAGCTGTTTTTT. The J gene is TRBJ2-2, the V gene TRBV11-2; tentative D call: TRBD2 (5 bases). Trimming stripped 0 bases from V and 8 bases from J, with 16 bases between. The CDR3 spans 16 residues. Germline CDR1 reads SGHAT; CDR2 reads FQNNGV. The variable domain in full, with the rest retrieved from reference TRBV11-2 and TRBJ2-2, is EAGVAQSPRYKIIEKRQSVAFWCNPISGHATLYWYQQILGQGPKLLIQFQNNGVVDDSQLPKDRFSAERLKGVDSTLKIQPAKLEDSAVYLCASSLDLSLEVGELFFGEGSRLTVL.

The chain links TRBV4-1 to TRBJ1-4; TRBD1 agrees at 10 bases. The germline gives CDR1 MGHRA, CDR2 YSYEKL. The CDR3 is 16 residues long. V lost 0 bases and J lost 8; bases outside the gene matches: 6. Written as DNA, the CDR3 is TGCGCCAGCAGCCAAGATCGGACAGGGGGAGGAGAAAAACTGTTTTTT. It specifies CASSQDRTGGGEKLFF.

V gene TRBV27 combines with J gene TRBJ2-1; 14 positions match TRBD2. CDR1 is MNHEY, CDR2 SMNVEV, per germline (reference sequence). Trimming took 9 bases from V and 5 from J; bases not matched to a gene: 3. The CDR3 is made up of 14 amino acids. The CDR3 nucleotides read TGTGCCAGTCGACTAGCGGGGGGGAACAATGAGCAGTTCTTC. Translating gives CASRLAGGNNEQFF.

This rearrangement joins TRBV27 to TRBJ2-7, with D perhaps TRBD2 (5 bases). The V end was cut by 2 bases, the J end by 5 bases, with 7 bases between. Germline loops: CDR1 MNHEY, CDR2 SMNVEV (reference sequence). CDR3 length: 12 amino acids. Here the CDR3 reads CASSLPGNEQYF. As DNA, the CDR3 is TGTGCCAGCAGTTTACCGGGAAACGAGCAGTACTTC.

V is TRBV27 and J is TRBJ1-5; TRBD1 matches at 10 bases. Germline V gene lookup returns CDR1 MNHEY and CDR2 SMNVEV (reference sequence). The ends lost 8 bases at V and 7 bases at J; junction bases unmatched: 8. The CDR3 is made up of 14 amino acids. The CDR3 loop is CASSLGQGRQPQHF. In nucleotides, the CDR3 is TGTGCCAGCTCCTTGGGACAGGGGAGGCAGCCCCAGCATTTT.

The chain uses TRBV5-4 and TRBJ1-6; D might be TRBD1 (5 bases). This CDR3 is built from 16 residues. V was shortened by 5 bases and J by 0 bases, with 12 bases between the two germline ends. Germline V lookup: CDR1 SGHNT, CDR2 YYREEE (reference sequence). The CDR3 sequence: CASRDGAGSYNSPLHF. The DNA for the CDR3 is TGTGCCAGCAGGGATGGGGCGGGCTCCTATAATTCACCCCTCCACTTT. Using reference TRBV5-4 and TRBJ1-6 for the parts outside the CDR3, the full variable domain is ETGVTQSPTHLIKTRGQQVTLRCSSQSGHNTVSWYQQALGQGPQFIFQYYREEENGRGNFPPRFSGLQFPNYSSELNVNALELDDSALYLCASRDGAGSYNSPLHFGNGTRLTVT.

The chain couples TRBV6-5 to TRBJ2-1; 7 bases match TRBD1. Germline V gene sequence: CDR1 MNHEY, CDR2 SVGAGI. The CDR3 loop spans 15 amino acids. The V and J ends lost 3 bases and 4 bases, in that order; junction bases with no gene match: 6. Here the CDR3 DNA reads TGTGCCAGCAGTTATTTTGGGACAGATTACAATGAGCAGTTCTTC. It is translated as CASSYFGTDYNEQFF.

This chain joins TRBV27 and TRBJ2-1; D uncertain. Trimming removed 2 bases from V and 2 bases from J, with 4 bases in between. CDR1 and CDR2 (germline): MNHEY, SMNVEV (reference sequence). This CDR3 has 13 residues. The CDR3 DNA reads TGTGCCAGCAGTTTAAGGCCCTACAATGAGCAGTTCTTC. Protein product: CASSLRPYNEQFF.